The 17 T cell receptor beta chains listed next were all sequenced from one sample in a study of OX40 agonist ivuxolimab in advanced cancers. TCRdb keeps only in-frame clones here, not all; method: immunoSEQ multiplex PCR. The sample has 35,000 to 45,000 clones; around 87% are singletons. The sample in question was CD4+ or CD8+ T cells sorted from blood, obtained in a trial of the OX40 agonist ivuxolimab. These TCRs come from an adult with an advanced solid tumor such as melanoma, head and neck, liver or kidney cancer.

This chain joins TRBV7-2 and TRBJ2-3, with 10 nucleotides matching TRBD2. The CDR3 runs 17 residues. With 5 bases clipped from V and 1 base from J, the junction kept 9 bases outside the gene matches. Per the germline V gene, CDR1 is SGHTA and CDR2 is FQGNSA. The chain's CDR3 is CASSPGIAGGRTDTQYF. The CDR3 DNA is TGTGCCAGCAGCCCGGGGATAGCGGGAGGACGCACAGATACGCAGTATTTT. The full variable domain, completed using reference TRBV7-2 and TRBJ2-3, is GAGVSQSPSNKVTEKGKDVELRCDPISGHTALYWYRQSLGQGLEFLIYFQGNSAPDKSGLPSDRFSAERTGGSVSTLTIQRTQQEDSAVYLCASSPGIAGGRTDTQYFGPGTRLTVL.

This chain links TRBV6-1 with TRBJ1-1; D unresolved. Germline values: CDR1 MNHNS, CDR2 SASEGT. Trimming took off 7 bases at V and 5 bases at J, with 20 bases between the two ends. This CDR3 spans 15 amino acids. Here the CDR3 reads CASIPLRRAGTEAFF. CDR3 DNA: TGTGCCAGCATCCCCCTGCGTAGGGCAGGTACTGAAGCTTTCTTT.

The chain is built from TRBV7-6 and TRBJ2-7; 9 bases map to TRBD1. The CDR3 contains 16 residues. Germline trimming cut 5 bases from V and 5 bases from J; bases unmatched to any gene: 13. In germline, CDR1 is SGHVS, CDR2 FNYEAQ. The CDR3 DNA follows: TGTGCCAGCAGCCCCCCCCGGGGACAGGGTAGTAACGAGCAGTACTTC. Translation: CASSPPRGQGSNEQYF.

The CDR3 DNA is TGTGCCAGCAGCTTAGCGAGAGGTCAAGAGACCCAGTACTTC. Protein: CASSLARGQETQYF. The rearrangement uses TRBV11-3 and TRBJ2-5; D gene unclear. CDR1 SGHNT and CDR2 YENEEA come from the germline V gene. This CDR3 contains 14 residues. Deletions cut 1 base from V and 2 bases from J, with 8 bases between.

The chain employs TRBV9 and TRBJ2-3; a possible D gene is TRBD1 (6 bases). CDR3 size: 15 residues. Per germline, CDR1 SGDLS and CDR2 YYNGEE. V dropped 4 bases and J dropped 0 bases, with 12 bases sitting between them. CDR3 amino acids: CASSTWTASTDTQYF. CDR3 DNA sequence: TGTGCCAGCAGCACCTGGACAGCTAGCACAGATACGCAGTATTTT.

The chain links TRBV7-8 to TRBJ2-7; 7 nucleotides line up with TRBD2. CDR1 is SGHVS, CDR2 FQNEAQ, per germline. The CDR3 length is 14 residues. The J segment lost 3 bases and the V segment lost 6 bases, leaving 8 bases of the junction unmatched. As DNA, the CDR3 is TGTGCCAGCAGTCGATGGGAGGGGAACTACGAGCAGTACTTC. Translated: CASSRWEGNYEQYF.

The V call is TRBV5-1, the J call TRBJ2-5, with D unresolved. From germline, CDR1 is SGHRS and CDR2 YFSETQ. This CDR3 spans 12 amino acids. Trimming removed 0 bases from V and 2 bases from J, with 2 bases in between. This CDR3 reads CASSLGQETQYF. CDR3 coding DNA: TGCGCCAGCAGCTTGGGGCAAGAGACCCAGTACTTC.

The V gene is TRBV13, the J gene TRBJ2-7; weak D call: TRBD1 (5 bases). Between the trimmed V and J ends, which lost 0 bases and 0 bases, there was a span of 12 bases. Germline V gene data show CDR1 as PRHDT and CDR2 as FYEKMQ (reference sequence). The CDR3 covers 16 residues. CDR3 amino acids: CASSLGQGGSSYEQYF. CDR3 DNA: TGTGCCAGCAGCTTAGGCCAGGGCGGCTCCTCCTACGAGCAGTACTTC. Filled out from reference TRBV13 and TRBJ2-7, the complete variable domain reads AAGVIQSPRHLIKEKRETATLKCYPIPRHDTVYWYQQGPGQDPQFLISFYEKMQSDKGSIPDRFSAQQFSDYHSELNMSSLELGDSALYFCASSLGQGGSSYEQYFGPGTRLTVT.

This clone was recorded only once. The J gene is TRBJ2-7, the V gene TRBV14; D is undetermined. Trimming took off 0 bases at V and 2 bases at J, with 2 bases between the two ends. This CDR3 is built from 12 residues. Per germline, CDR1 SGHDN and CDR2 FVKESK. In DNA, the CDR3 is TGTGCCAGCAGCCAAGATCCCTACGAGCAGTACTTC. Translation gives CASSQDPYEQYF. Based on the CDR3 plus reference TRBV14 and TRBJ2-7, the full variable domain is EAGVTQFPSHSVIEKGQTVTLRCDPISGHDNLYWYRRVMGKEIKFLLHFVKESKQDESGMPNNRFLAERTGGTYSTLKVQPAELEDSGVYFCASSQDPYEQYFGPGTRLTVT.

In this sample, this clone turned up once. The chain joins TRBV28 to TRBJ1-2, with 8 bases lining up with TRBD1. After removal of 5 bases from V and 4 bases from J, the junction contained 9 bases not matched to a gene. The CDR3 is made up of 15 amino acids. Per germline, CDR1 MDHEN and CDR2 SYDVKM. The CDR3 sequence is CASSPRDRPTYGYTF. The CDR3 DNA reads TGTGCCAGCAGTCCCCGGGACAGGCCGACCTATGGCTACACCTTC.

CDR3 protein: CAISESRRSSYEQYF. Written as DNA, the CDR3 is TGTGCCATCAGTGAGTCCAGACGGAGCTCCTACGAGCAGTACTTC. The chain couples TRBV10-3 to TRBJ2-7; D ambiguous. With 0 bases removed from V and 0 bases from J, the gap between germline ends came to 9 bases. The germline V gene has CDR1 ENHRY and CDR2 SYGVKD. This CDR3 contains 15 residues.

The chain is built from TRBV13 and TRBJ2-1; tentatively, D is TRBD1 (6 bases). Trimming stripped 7 bases from V and 8 bases from J, with 15 bases between. The CDR3 is made up of 13 amino acids. CDR1 PRHDT and CDR2 FYEKMQ come from the germline V gene (reference sequence). In nucleotides, the CDR3 is TGTGCCAGCAACCCCAGGACAGACTATGAGCAGTTCTTC. Translation: CASNPRTDYEQFF.

This clone is deemed medium-sized. The rearrangement links TRBV21-1 to TRBJ1-3; no check of the table's D call, TRBD1, against the DNA was made. TRBV21-1 is designated a pseudogene. The CDR3 has 15 amino acids. The DNA for the CDR3 is TGTGCCACCTCTCGGACAGGGATCTCTGGAAACACCATATATTTT. It encodes CATSRTGISGNTIYF.

CDR3 region: CASSLLVIRPQHF. CDR3 nucleotides: TGTGCCAGCAGTTTATTGGTAATCCGGCCCCAGCATTTT. The V call is TRBV28, the J call TRBJ1-5; D remains unclear. CDR1 MDHEN and CDR2 SYDVKM come from the germline V gene. Trimming pared 1 base from V and 9 bases from J, leaving 10 bases between. The CDR3 runs to 13 residues.

V gene TRBV4-2 combines with J gene TRBJ2-4, with a weak D call TRBD2 (5 bases). V gave up 0 bases and J gave up 1 base, with 10 bases separating them. The CDR3 sequence is 16 residues long. Germline V CDR1 and CDR2: LGHNA, YNFKEQ. CDR3 bases: TGTGCCAGCAGCCAAGAGCGGGTAGGGGCCAAAAACATTCAGTACTTC. Amino acid sequence: CASSQERVGAKNIQYF.

CDR3 residues: CASSLGFPNNSPLHF. CDR3 DNA: TGTGCCAGCAGTTTAGGGTTCCCGAATAATTCACCCCTCCACTTT. The rearrangement links TRBV28 to TRBJ1-6, with no clear D. V lost 2 bases to trimming and J lost 5 bases, with 10 bases between them. Germline CDR1 reads MDHEN; CDR2 reads SYDVKM. The CDR3 consists of 15 residues. The entire variable domain, with the rest obtained from reference TRBV28 and TRBJ1-6, is as follows: DVKVTQSSRYLVKRTGEKVFLECVQDMDHENMFWYRQDPGLGLRLIYFSYDVKMKEKGDIPEGYSVSREKKERFSLILESASTNQTSMYLCASSLGFPNNSPLHFGNGTRLTVT.

The genes are TRBV7-2 and TRBJ2-7; TRBD2 matches 7 bases. CDR3 length: 14 amino acids. V trimming: 1 base; J trimming: 6 bases; junction bases outside the gene matches: 6. The V gene's germline CDR1 is SGHTA and CDR2 FQGNSA. The CDR3 bases are TGTGCCAGCAGCTTAGGGACTAGTTTTCGCGAGCAGTACTTC. Translating gives CASSLGTSFREQYF.